The source of this TCR beta chain is a study of blood T cell repertoires in COVID-19. Study overall: Sites in the United States, Italy and Spain provided acute and convalescent COVID-19 samples.

In the authors' workflow: Reference gene primer amplification in the assay estimated nucleated cell counts. Sequenced by immunoSEQ multiplex PCR; TCRdb stores in-frame clones only, minus some. Clonal size and the V and J genes are those of that table, whereas D and trimming came from the DNA. The table lists a few hundred thousand clones, around 86% of them singletons. The CDR3 totals 17 residues. V shed 9 bases, J shed 0 bases, and the junction held 8 bases outside the gene matches. The germline V gene has CDR1 SNHLY and CDR2 FYNNEI. The chain recombines TRBV2 with TRBJ2-1; TRBD2 matches at 13 bases. This TCR derives from a man aged 35-49 years who had recovered from COVID-19. Material: peripheral blood. For the CDR3, the DNA is TGTGCCAGTCCGACTAGCGGGGGGCTCGGCTCCTACAATGAGCAGTTCTTC. Protein product: CASPTSGGLGSYNEQFF. The full variable domain, with the rest looked up from reference TRBV2 and TRBJ2-1, is EPEVTQTPSHQVTQMGQEVILRCVPISNHLYFYWYRQILGQKVEFLVSFYNNEISEKSEIFDDQFSVERPDGSNFTLKIRSTKLEDSAMYFCASPTSGGLGSYNEQFFGPGTRLTVL.